This TCR beta chain is drawn from a study of T cells in narcolepsy. Study-wide background: Healthy controls were enrolled alongside patients with narcolepsy type 1 or type 2. Study conclusions and caveats: Autoreactive HCRT-specific and TRIB2-specific clonotypes were marked in same-patient CSF-versus-blood CD4+ comparisons. Autoreactive clonotypes reportedly recurred in blood of same and different patients, not controls.

V lost 6 bases to trimming and J lost 5 bases; unmatched junction nucleotides: 6. The CDR3 is 13 amino acids. Germline loops: CDR1 SNHLY, CDR2 FYNNEI. Concerning this clone: Antigen specificity is unknown.

Clones were sequenced by immunoSEQ multiplex PCR, and TCRdb holds only the in-frame ones, with some missing. The sample has about 37,000 clones, 80% seen once; the top ten hold approximately 1%. The chain links TRBV2 to TRBJ1-2; 7 bases are a match to TRBD1. The clonotype comes from a human donor in good health. The sample consisted of memory (CD45RA-) CD4+ T cells from blood. CDR3 in amino acids: CASSVDRLYGYTF. CDR3 in DNA: TGTGCCAGCAGCGTGGACAGGCTATATGGCTACACCTTC.